This is a list of T cell receptor beta chains from one sample in a study of response to subunit inactivated influenza vaccine. TCRdb fed the RT-PCR reads into MiXCR, producing one record per CDR3 protein. Of about 170,000 distinct CDR3 sequences detected, 9.5% to 15% appear once; the ten largest clones hold about 29%. These same data were also listed under a study on T cells expressing NK-cell markers.

Source: CD8+ T cells sorted from PBMCs, taken 11 to 12 days after vaccination. The receptors come from a man aged 45-65 years who received an inactivated influenza vaccine. Each CDR3 is given with its conserved first and last residue. D genes are given only for firm matches. The size entry is marked missing in some rows and otherwise reads once, few, many or a size class.

clone_size j_call v_call d_call cdr3_nt cdr3_aa
- TRBJ2-2 TRBV7-6 - TGTGCCAGCAGCTTAGAGGTACACAGAAGAGAGAACACCGGGGAGCTGTTTTTT CASSLEVHRRENTGELFF
- TRBJ1-4 TRBV7-9 - TGTGCCAGCAGCGACAGCGGATGGGGCATAGCTAATGAAAAACTGTTTTTT CASSDSGWGIANEKLFF
few TRBJ1-2 TRBV9 - TGTGCCAGCAGCGTAGCCTCAGGGACGTCCTATGGCTACACCTTC CASSVASGTSYGYTF
many TRBJ1-3 TRBV29-1 - TGCAGCGTTGAAGGCACTGGAAACACCATATATTTT CSVEGTGNTIYF
few TRBJ1-2 TRBV4-3 TRBD1 TGCGCCAGCAGCCAAGATTGGGGGACAGGGGGAAACTATGGCTACACCTTC CASSQDWGTGGNYGYTF
few TRBJ2-1 TRBV13 TRBD2 TGTGCCAGCAGCTTAGTAGTTAGCGGGGCTACCTACAATGAGCAGTTCTTC CASSLVVSGATYNEQFF
few TRBJ2-5 TRBV6-2/TRBV6-3 TRBD1 TGTGCCAGCAGTACCCCGGACAGGGGGCAACAAGAGACCCAGTACTTC CASSTPDRGQQETQYF
- TRBJ2-1 TRBV10-3 TRBD2 TGTGCCATCAGCCCGGGACTAGCGAAAAATGAGCAGTTCTTC CAISPGLAKNEQFF
few TRBJ2-7 TRBV5-1 TRBD1 TGCGCCAGCAGCTTCGGGCGACAGGGGGCCAACTCGGAGTACTTC CASSFGRQGANSEYF
- TRBJ1-6 TRBV9 - TGTGCCAGCAGCGCGGGACACCTCCTCAATTCACCCCTCCACTTT CASSAGHLLNSPLHF
once TRBJ2-7 TRBV20-1 - TGCAGTGCCCCTAACAGGGTTGCCTCCGACGAGCAGTACTTC CSAPNRVASDEQYF
many TRBJ1-2 TRBV3-1 TRBD1 TGTGCCAGCAGCCTAATGACAGGGACCCATGGCTACACCTTC CASSLMTGTHGYTF
many TRBJ2-7 TRBV9 - TGTGCCAGCAGCGTTGGGGGGTCCTACGAGCAGTACTTC CASSVGGSYEQYF
few TRBJ1-2 TRBV20-1 - TGCAGTGCTAGAGAGACAGGACCTCTCTACTATGGCTACACCTTC CSARETGPLYYGYTF
few TRBJ1-1 TRBV4-2 - TGTGCCAGCAGCCAAGGGGAAGGGGAATTGACTGAAGCTTTCTTT CASSQGEGELTEAFF
few TRBJ1-2 TRBV4-1 TRBD1 TGCGCCAGCAGCCAAGATTTCCCAGGGGGCGTCTATGGCTACACCTTC CASSQDFPGGVYGYTF
few TRBJ2-1 TRBV4-1 - TGCGCCAGCAGCCATAAGGCGGGGGCCCATGAGCAGTTCTTC CASSHKAGAHEQFF
few TRBJ2-5 TRBV7-9 - TGTTCCAGCAGCCGAACAACACAGGGTCGAGAGACCCAGTACTTC CSSSRTTQGRETQYF
few TRBJ1-1 TRBV20-1 - TGCAGTGCTACAAAGGACTTGAACACTGAAGCTTTCTTT CSATKDLNTEAFF
few TRBJ2-1 TRBV12-3/TRBV12-4 - TGTGCCAGCAGTCAGGGGCCCAATGAGCAGTTCTTC CASSQGPNEQFF
- TRBJ1-4 TRBV6-5 - TGTGCCAGCAGTTACTCGGGGGCCCCAACTAATGAAAAACTGTTTTTT CASSYSGAPTNEKLFF
few TRBJ1-2 TRBV6-2/TRBV6-3 - TGTGCCAGCAGTTGGGGGCGCGCCTATGGCTACACCTTC CASSWGRAYGYTF
many TRBJ2-3 TRBV29-1 - TGCAGCGGAAATCGAGACACCAGCACAGATACGCAGTATTTT CSGNRDTSTDTQYF
few TRBJ2-3 TRBV2 TRBD2 TGTGCCAGCAGTGACGGTGGGCTAGCGGAAAAATATCCTAGCACAGATACGCAGTATTTT CASSDGGLAEKYPSTDTQYF
- TRBJ2-5 TRBV7-2 - TGTGCCAGCAGCCCAACCCGGGCCTTAGGAGAGACCCAGTACTTC CASSPTRALGETQYF
few TRBJ2-1 TRBV5-1 - TGCGCCAGCAGCTTGGTGGTGAATGACAATGAGCAGTTCTTC CASSLVVNDNEQFF
few TRBJ2-7 TRBV6-5 - TGTGCCAGCAGTTACTACGAGCAGTACTTC CASSYYEQYF
few TRBJ1-2 TRBV4-3 - TGCGCCAGCAGCCAAGATACGGGGAACTATGGCTACACCTTC CASSQDTGNYGYTF
- TRBJ1-2 TRBV12-3/TRBV12-4 - TGTGCCAGCAGCCCCGGACAGCGCTATAGCTACACCTTC CASSPGQRYSYTF
few TRBJ2-5 TRBV29-1 - TGCAGCGTTGATTTGGTGGACCAAGAGACCCAGTACTTC CSVDLVDQETQYF
few TRBJ2-3 TRBV6-5 - TGTGCCAGCAGTTCCTCCCGGTTGCGGGCAGGAGCAGATACGCAGTATTTT CASSSSRLRAGADTQYF
few TRBJ2-3 TRBV7-7 TRBD1 TGTGCCAGCAGCCCCTTGGACAGGGGAGATACGCAGTATTTT CASSPLDRGDTQYF
many TRBJ2-3 TRBV5-1 TRBD1 TGCGCCAGCAGCCCCGGGACAGTTAGCACAGATACGCAGTATTTT CASSPGTVSTDTQYF
few TRBJ2-7 TRBV2 - TGTGCCAGCAGTTGGAGGGCCGAGCAGTACTTC CASSWRAEQYF
many TRBJ2-6 TRBV29-1 - TGCAGCGTTGAAGATCTGGGCAGAGGAGCTGGGGCCAACGTCCTGACTTTC CSVEDLGRGAGANVLTF
few TRBJ2-1 TRBV27 - TGTGCCAGCAGCAGCGGCCCGGGGTCCCCCTACAATGAGCAGTTCTTC CASSSGPGSPYNEQFF
few TRBJ2-1 TRBV2 - TGTGCCAGCAGTGTCGGGGTTGGATGGGACAATGAGCAGTTCTTC CASSVGVGWDNEQFF